One and the same sample provided the 29 T cell receptor beta chains below, sequenced in a study of OX40 agonist ivuxolimab in advanced cancers. TCRdb keeps only in-frame clones here, not all; method: immunoSEQ multiplex PCR. The table shows more than 70,000 clones, with approximately 92% occurring only once. The sample in question was CD4+ or CD8+ T cells sorted from blood, obtained in a trial of the OX40 agonist ivuxolimab. The source is an adult with an advanced solid tumor such as melanoma, head and neck, liver or kidney cancer.

The chain uses TRBV27 and TRBJ1-5; 7 bases agree with TRBD1. CDR3 length: 16 amino acids. The germline V gene has CDR1 MNHEY and CDR2 SMNVEV (reference sequence). Trimming took 3 bases from V and 3 from J; bases not matched to a gene: 8. The CDR3 coding sequence is TGTGCCAGCAGTTTGAGAGGGGGCGTTTTCAATCAGCCCCAGCATTTT. Residues: CASSLRGGVFNQPQHF.

In its sample, this clone was seen once. The V gene is TRBV4-2, the J gene TRBJ2-7; TRBD2 might be the D (5 bases). Germline assignment: CDR1 LGHNA and CDR2 YNFKEQ. V was clipped by 0 bases and J by 0 bases, with 9 bases between them. CDR3 size: 15 residues. For the CDR3, the DNA is TGTGCCAGCAGCCAAGATCCGGGGTACTCCTACGAGCAGTACTTC. Protein: CASSQDPGYSYEQYF.

This chain links TRBV6-6 with TRBJ1-2; maybe TRBD1 (5 bases). Germline V CDR1 and CDR2: MNHNY, SVGAGI (reference sequence). V was clipped by 5 bases and J by 4 bases, with 8 bases between them. CDR3 length: 12 amino acids. The CDR3 DNA is TGTGCCAGCAGTAGGGGCAGCTATGGCTACACCTTC. Translated: CASSRGSYGYTF.

The chain couples TRBV18 to TRBJ1-1; D is ambiguous. V was clipped by 4 bases and J by 5 bases, with 17 bases between them. Germline V lookup: CDR1 KGHSH, CDR2 LQKENI. The CDR3 consists of 15 residues. The CDR3 DNA follows: TGTGCCAGCTCACTACAGCAGGACGGCGGGACTGAAGCTTTCTTT. Its protein is CASSLQQDGGTEAFF.

The chain links TRBV6-6 to TRBJ2-3; a weak D match, TRBD1 (6 bases). The CDR3 is 15 amino acids. Trimming removed 2 bases at V and 4 bases at J, with 13 bases between. CDR1 and CDR2 (germline): MNHNY, SVGAGI (reference sequence). CDR3 residues: CASSYLRGKADTQYF. The CDR3 DNA reads TGTGCCAGCAGTTACCTGAGGGGGAAGGCAGATACGCAGTATTTT.

This clone has more than one count but fewer than ten. CDR3 in DNA: TGCGCCAGCAGCCAAGGGTATCGCTACACCTTC. It codes for CASSQGYRYTF. The chain combines TRBV4-1 with TRBJ1-2; unclear D gene. Trimming removed 1 base at V and 9 bases at J, with 6 bases between. The V gene's germline CDR1 is MGHRA and CDR2 YSYEKL. This CDR3 is built from 11 residues.

The V and J genes are TRBV18 and TRBJ2-5, with D perhaps given as TRBD1 or TRBD2 (5 bases each). The CDR3 extends over 17 amino acids. From germline, CDR1 is KGHSH and CDR2 LQKENI. The V and J ends lost 3 bases and 4 bases respectively, with 21 bases between them. The chain's CDR3 is CASSPPNGASGRETQYF. In DNA, the CDR3 is TGTGCCAGCTCACCGCCCAACGGGGCCTCCGGCAGAGAGACCCAGTACTTC.

The chain couples TRBV2 to TRBJ1-4; the D gene is possibly TRBD1 (5 bases). V dropped 8 bases and J dropped 5 bases, with 15 bases sitting between them. Germline loops: CDR1 SNHLY, CDR2 FYNNEI. This CDR3 comprises 14 residues. The DNA for the CDR3 is TGTGCCAGCTGGGGGGGAAGTTCCAATGAAAAACTGTTTTTT. This codes for CASWGGSSNEKLFF.

The rearrangement uses TRBV29-1 and TRBJ2-1, with 14 bases that match TRBD2. Trimming at V came to 7 bases and at J to 8 bases, leaving 16 bases not matched to a gene. The germline V gene has CDR1 SQVTM and CDR2 ANQGSEA. CDR3 size: 17 residues. Here the CDR3 reads CSAPRAGLAGVEDEQFF. CDR3 nucleotides: TGCAGCGCCCCCCGGGCGGGACTAGCGGGAGTTGAGGATGAGCAGTTCTTC.

CDR3 loop: CASSLEIGEQFF. CDR3 in DNA: TGTGCCAGCAGCCTAGAGATAGGGGAGCAGTTCTTC. The chain couples TRBV7-2 to TRBJ2-1; no clear D gene. The CDR3 is made up of 12 amino acids. V lost 5 bases to trimming and J lost 10 bases, with 12 bases between them. CDR1 and CDR2 (germline): SGHTA, FQGNSA.

This clone was picked up a small number of times. V and J are TRBV11-2 and TRBJ2-5; 8 nucleotides match TRBD2. CDR1 SGHAT and CDR2 FQNNGV come from the germline V gene. The CDR3 covers 13 residues. Trimming took 5 bases from V and 5 from J; bases not matched to a gene: 4. For the CDR3, the DNA is TGTGCCAGCAGCCCCCCGGGAGGGGAGACCCAGTACTTC. Translated: CASSPPGGETQYF.

The V call is TRBV7-3, the J call TRBJ2-5; 8 nucleotides agree with TRBD1. The DNA matches TRBJ2-7 better at its end, which makes the J call doubtful. This CDR3 is 12 amino acids long. Germline loops: CDR1 SGHTA, CDR2 FQGTGA. The CDR3 DNA reads as TGTGCCAGCAGCCGCGGGACAGGCGAGCAGTACTTC. Translating it yields CASSRGTGEQYF.

The V gene is TRBV18, the J gene TRBJ2-5; 11 nucleotides match TRBD1. The DNA end is a closer match to TRBJ2-7, so the J assignment may be wrong. The length of the CDR3 is 14 residues. Germline loops: CDR1 KGHSH, CDR2 LQKENI. The CDR3 region has the DNA TGTGCCAGCTCGAGGGACAGGGGGTTCTACGAGCAGTACTTC. Protein sequence: CASSRDRGFYEQYF.

This clone turned up a few times. The rearrangement uses TRBV5-1 and TRBJ2-3, with D tentatively TRBD1 or TRBD2 (5 bases each). Germline loops: CDR1 SGHRS, CDR2 YFSETQ. CDR3 length: 13 residues. V shed 4 bases and J shed 6 bases, with 12 bases lying between them. CDR3 protein: CASSLGPLDTQYF. The CDR3 nucleotides read TGCGCCAGCAGCCTGGGACCTCTGGATACGCAGTATTTT.

The V call is TRBV15, the J call TRBJ1-2, with TRBD1 matching 7 bases. J gave up 7 bases and V 0 bases, and 11 bases lay outside the gene matches. There are 16 residues in the CDR3. Germline V gene data show CDR1 as LNHNV and CDR2 as YYDKDF (reference sequence). In DNA, the CDR3 is TGTGCCACCAGCAGAGATAGGGGAGTAGGGGGCTTTGGCTACACCTTC. This gives the protein CATSRDRGVGGFGYTF.

This chain connects TRBV5-4 to TRBJ1-3, with 8 bases fitting TRBD1. There are 18 residues in the CDR3. V gave up 0 bases and J gave up 0 bases; unmatched junction bases: 8. The germline V gene encodes CDR1 SGHNT and CDR2 YYREEE (reference sequence). The CDR3 DNA reads TGTGCCAGCAGCTTGGTTGGGGGACAGGAAGTCTCTGGAAACACCATATATTTT. Amino acid sequence: CASSLVGGQEVSGNTIYF.

The chain has TRBV5-1 and TRBJ2-4; no firm D call. The CDR3 contains 13 residues. Germline CDR1 is SGHRS and CDR2 is YFSETQ. Trimming stripped 0 bases from V and 8 bases from J, with 9 bases between. The CDR3, as DNA: TGCGCCAGCAGCTTGGGCCCGGCGGACATTCAGTACTTC. Translation: CASSLGPADIQYF.

The gene calls are TRBV5-5 and TRBJ1-5; no firm D call. V was cut by 1 base and J by 4 bases, with 9 bases left in between. Germline V lookup: CDR1 SGHKS, CDR2 YYEKEE (reference sequence). This CDR3 is built from 14 residues. CDR3 sequence (DNA): TGTGCCAGCAGCTTGCGGCGGGAAAATCAGCCCCAGCATTTT. This encodes CASSLRRENQPQHF.

The chain recombines TRBV28 with TRBJ1-5; TRBD1 matches 7 bases. This CDR3 is built from 16 residues. Trimming cost V 4 bases and J 7 bases; bases outside gene matches: 13. The germline V gene has CDR1 MDHEN and CDR2 SYDVKM. The CDR3 sequence: CASSSIGDSRSQPQHF. CDR3 in DNA: TGTGCCAGCAGTTCCATAGGGGACAGTAGGAGCCAGCCCCAGCATTTT.

The chain has TRBV7-9 and TRBJ2-5, with D tentatively TRBD2 (6 bases). CDR3 length equals 16 residues. Between the trimmed V and J ends, which lost 2 bases and 0 bases, there was a span of 13 bases. The V gene's germline CDR1 is SEHNR and CDR2 FQNEAQ (reference sequence). CDR3 sequence reads: CASSLPGLQYQETQYF. DNA for the CDR3: TGTGCCAGCAGCTTACCGGGACTCCAGTACCAAGAGACCCAGTACTTC.

The V call is TRBV18, the J call TRBJ1-1; 10 bases line up with TRBD1. V lost 2 bases, J lost 2 bases, and 2 bases stayed unmatched. This CDR3 has 15 amino acids. Germline V lookup: CDR1 KGHSH, CDR2 LQKENI. CDR3 nucleotide sequence: TGTGCCAGCTCACCAGAGACAGGGGGCAACACTGAAGCTTTCTTT. Protein: CASSPETGGNTEAFF.

This chain joins TRBV28 and TRBJ1-2, with D unclear. CDR1 is MDHEN and CDR2 is SYDVKM in the germline V gene. The V end lost 5 bases, the J end lost 4 bases, and 11 bases lay between the germline ends. This CDR3 is built from 13 residues. Here the CDR3 reads CASSDKVLYGYTF. CDR3 nucleotides: TGTGCCAGCAGTGATAAGGTCCTCTATGGCTACACCTTC.

The V and J genes are TRBV14 and TRBJ2-7; D tentatively fits TRBD1 or TRBD2 (5 bases each). V lost 2 bases and J lost 0, with 8 bases in between. The CDR3 loop spans 14 amino acids. CDR1 and CDR2 from the germline V gene are SGHDN and FVKESK. CDR3 residues: CASSQPGLSYEQYF. The CDR3 DNA is TGTGCCAGCAGCCAACCGGGGCTCTCCTACGAGCAGTACTTC.

This clone was counted between two and nine times. This sequence joins TRBV7-8 and TRBJ1-3, with TRBD1 matching 11 bases. Unmatched junction bases numbered 6, after V lost 5 bases and J lost 3 bases. CDR1 is SGHVS, CDR2 FQNEAQ, per germline. The CDR3 totals 16 residues. CDR3 sequence (DNA): TGTGCCAGCAGCCCCAGGGACAGGGGGTTTGGAAACACCATATATTTT. It encodes CASSPRDRGFGNTIYF.

The rearrangement uses TRBV28 and TRBJ2-5; 8 positions agree with TRBD2. The J call is in doubt because the DNA end fits TRBJ2-7 better. The CDR3 is 16 amino acids. Germline loops: CDR1 MDHEN, CDR2 SYDVKM. CDR3: CASRKAGEGVGYEQYF. Written as DNA, the CDR3 is TGTGCCAGCAGGAAAGCGGGAGAAGGGGTGGGCTACGAGCAGTACTTC.

The rearrangement joins TRBV7-9 to TRBJ1-1; 8 bases are shared with TRBD1. The V gene's germline CDR1 is SEHNR and CDR2 FQNEAQ (reference sequence). The trim removed 5 bases at V and 1 base at J, leaving 9 bases unmatched. The CDR3 sequence is 16 residues long. CDR3 loop: CASSQKRTGRNTEAFF. The CDR3 coding sequence is TGTGCCAGCAGCCAAAAACGGACAGGGAGGAACACTGAAGCTTTCTTT. The variable domain in full, with the rest retrieved from reference TRBV7-9 and TRBJ1-1, is DTGVSQNPRHKITKRGQNVTFRCDPISEHNRLYWYRQTLGQGPEFLTYFQNEAQLEKSRLLSDRFSAERPKGSFSTLEIQRTEQGDSAMYLCASSQKRTGRNTEAFFGQGTRLTVV.

This chain links TRBV5-8 with TRBJ2-5; TRBD1 might be the D (6 bases). V dropped 2 bases and J dropped 5 bases, with 16 bases sitting between them. The CDR3 consists of 15 residues. Germline values: CDR1 SGHTS, CDR2 YDEGEE. The CDR3 DNA sequence: TGTGCCAGCAGCTTCCGCCAGGGGCTTGGGGAGACCCAGTACTTC. Its translation is CASSFRQGLGETQYF.

The chain recombines TRBV6-6 with TRBJ2-7, with unresolved D. The V gene lost 6 bases and the J gene lost 2 bases, with 8 bases spanning the gap. Germline V lookup: CDR1 MNHNY, CDR2 SVGAGI (reference sequence). There are 12 residues in the CDR3. CDR3 amino acids: CASSSRTYEQYF. CDR3 in DNA: TGTGCCAGCAGCTCGCGAACCTACGAGCAGTACTTC.

The chain links TRBV7-8 to TRBJ2-7; D is unresolved. Trimming removed 5 bases at V and 2 bases at J, with 16 bases between. The CDR3 has 15 amino acids. Germline loops: CDR1 SGHVS, CDR2 FQNEAQ. The chain's CDR3 is CASSPSAAETYEQYF. The CDR3 nucleotides are TGTGCCAGCAGCCCGTCGGCAGCTGAGACCTACGAGCAGTACTTC.